The clone carrying this T cell receptor (beta chain) occurred a few times. Each participant's cohort was designated according to participant-reported clinical history. This sample stems from a study of blood T cell repertoires in COVID-19. Study-wide background: The origin of the acute and convalescent COVID-19 samples was the United States, Italy and Spain. T cells, B-cell-depleted T cells, or PBMCs supplied cDNA or gDNA.

The V gene end was trimmed by 6 bases and the J gene end by 4 bases; junction bases not matched to a gene: 8. The CDR3 spans 15 residues. Germline V gene lookup returns CDR1 MDHEN and CDR2 SYDVKM. Study processing details: Amplification from reference gene primers served as the basis for estimated nucleated cell counts. Sequenced by immunoSEQ multiplex PCR; TCRdb stores in-frame clones only, minus some. D and trimming were read from the DNA, whereas the V and J calls and clone size are those reported in that table. The sample holds about 480,000 clones, about 85% seen once. This clonotype was obtained from a woman under 30 with acute COVID-19. The rearrangement links TRBV28 to TRBJ1-2; TRBD1 matches at 10 bases. The sequenced material came from PBMCs or T cells enriched from blood (not recorded which). CDR3 nucleotide sequence: TGTGCCAGCAGCATGACAGGGGGCCAGAGCTATGGCTACACCTTC. This translates into CASSMTGGQSYGYTF.